What follows is one T cell receptor (beta chain) and its context. Its target is unknown. The CDR3 runs to 14 residues. Germline loops: CDR1 KGHSH, CDR2 LQKENI. The V gene lost 3 bases and the J gene lost 0 bases, with 9 bases spanning the gap. 60 Vbeta and 13 Jbeta primers were used in PCR. Using immunoSEQ multiplex PCR, the repertoire was profiled, and TCRdb retains in-frame clones only, with some absent. Counted here are more than 150,000 clones, roughly 73% occurring once; the ten biggest clones make up about 7.6%. The data derive from a study of cytomegalovirus exposure and HLA in healthy donors. Study at large: Researchers previously reported finding roughly 120 million unique TCR beta sequences from roughly 180 million T cells. Study results and limitations: When analyzed later, the rates of TCR association showed variation by HLA locus, with DRB1 the most and HLA-C the fewest. Within an earlier analysis, most TCR beta V segments proved productive either about 90% or about 30% of the time. The listing of 150 to 200 TCR beta chains classed them as cytomegalovirus-associated.

Sequenced input: PBMCs. The chain recombines TRBV18 with TRBJ2-7; perhaps TRBD2 as D (5 bases). This sequence was found in a woman between 40 and 50 years old in good health and CMV-seropositive. The CDR3 DNA reads TGTGCCAGCTCACCTTCGACTACCTCCTACGAGCAGTACTTC. It translates to CASSPSTTSYEQYF.